A single sample gave rise to the 2 T cell receptor beta chains below, sequenced in a study of blood T cell repertoires in COVID-19. The assay was immunoSEQ multiplex PCR, and TCRdb's table has in-frame clones only and misses some. This sample has about 300,000 clones, with just under 90% found just once. The sequenced material came from peripheral blood. These receptors were taken from a woman aged 25-40 years with COVID-19, enrolled during active disease.

The chain recombines TRBV2 with TRBJ2-5; 7 bases are a match to TRBD2. The ends lost 7 bases at V and 4 bases at J; junction bases unmatched: 9. Germline V gene lookup returns CDR1 SNHLY and CDR2 FYNNEI. This CDR3 is built from 14 residues. The CDR3 DNA sequence: TGTGCCAGCACCAGGCTAGCGGTGGGAGAGACCCAGTACTTC. Its protein is CASTRLAVGETQYF. Variable domain in full (rest from reference TRBV2 and TRBJ2-5): EPEVTQTPSHQVTQMGQEVILRCVPISNHLYFYWYRQILGQKVEFLVSFYNNEISEKSEIFDDQFSVERPDGSNFTLKIRSTKLEDSAMYFCASTRLAVGETQYFGPGTRLLVL.

The J gene is TRBJ1-1, the V gene TRBV18; 7 bases agree with TRBD1. Germline V CDR1 and CDR2: KGHSH, LQKENI. The CDR3 has 15 amino acids. The V and J ends lost 0 bases and 7 bases, in that order; junction bases with no gene match: 8. CDR3 sequence (DNA): TGTGCCAGCTCACCACCCGGGACAGCCCAAATTGAAGCTTTCTTT. The encoded protein is CASSPPGTAQIEAFF.